This entry describes one T cell receptor beta chain. There are 14 residues in the CDR3. CDR1 is SGHTA, CDR2 FQGTGA, per germline. Trimming shortened V by 5 bases and J by 0 bases, and 10 bases separated the two germline ends. Using immunoSEQ multiplex PCR, the repertoire was profiled, and TCRdb retains in-frame clones only, with some absent. The sample holds some 93,000 clones; roughly 79% are singletons and the top ten take about 10%. The data stem from a study of blood T cell repertoires in COVID-19. Turning to the study itself: Researchers got acute and convalescent COVID-19 samples from the United States, Italy and Spain. PBMCs, B-cell-depleted T cells, or T cells provided the cDNA or gDNA that made up the material.

Sequenced sample: peripheral blood. The source is a man between 65 and 80 years old with acute or convalescent COVID-19. This rearrangement joins TRBV7-3 to TRBJ1-1; tentative D call: TRBD1 (5 bases). CDR3 nucleotide sequence: TGTGCCAGCAGCATAGACAGACTGAACACTGAAGCTTTCTTT. Its protein is CASSIDRLNTEAFF.